The clone carrying this T cell receptor beta chain has at least ten counts. Noted time point: longitudinal time-point 2. As for the cDNA, it was generated by 5'RACE with 10-nucleotide random UMIs. TCRdb independently ran MiXCR on the 5' RACE reads; one entry per CDR3 protein. The sample has about 80,000 distinct CDR3 sequences, 4.5% to 7.5% seen once; the top ten hold roughly 7.3%. The germline V gene encodes CDR1 MNHEY and CDR2 SVGAGI. The CDR3 loop spans 18 amino acids. Trimming cost V 4 bases and J 4 bases; bases outside gene matches: 15. This sample stems from a study of neurological immune-mediated disorders.

This chain uses TRBV6-5 with TRBJ2-1; 8 bases agree with TRBD1. The sequence derives from an older woman with multiple sclerosis. Sequencing was carried out using PBMCs. CDR3 bases: TGTGCCAGCAGTTCTTCCCTCTTCGACAGGGGCGAGTACAATGAGCAGTTCTTC. It codes for CASSSSLFDRGEYNEQFF.